These 11 T cell receptor beta chains share one sample of origin, sequenced in a study of cytomegalovirus exposure and HLA in healthy donors. Researchers ran the PCR with 60 Vbeta and 13 Jbeta primers. Assay used: immunoSEQ multiplex PCR; TCRdb lists only in-frame clones, some missing. This sample has about 190,000 clones, with 80% to 90% found just once. Input material: PBMCs. The receptors originated from a man aged 25-45 years in good health and CMV-seronegative.

The V gene is TRBV27, the J gene TRBJ2-7; 7 bases agree with TRBD2. V gave up 5 bases and J gave up 6 bases; unmatched junction bases: 13. This CDR3 spans 15 amino acids. Germline V gives CDR1 MNHEY, CDR2 SMNVEV (reference sequence). The CDR3 reads CASSETGLRVVEQYF. As DNA, the CDR3 is TGTGCCAGCAGTGAAACGGGACTACGGGTAGTCGAGCAGTACTTC.

This clone was seen just once. V usage is TRBV5-4 and J usage is TRBJ2-7; the match to TRBD1 covers 7 bases. V shed 0 bases, J shed 0 bases, and the junction held 6 bases outside the gene matches. Germline lookup yields CDR1 SGHNT and CDR2 YYREEE (reference sequence). This CDR3 contains 16 residues. CDR3 residues: CASSLDGGTASYEQYF. DNA for the CDR3: TGTGCCAGCAGCTTGGACGGTGGGACAGCCTCCTACGAGCAGTACTTC.

The chain is built from TRBV10-1 and TRBJ2-2; a weak D match, TRBD2 (6 bases). The ends were cut back, 6 bases at V and 3 bases at J, with 14 bases in the middle. Germline V gene lookup returns CDR1 WNHNN and CDR2 SYGVQD (reference sequence). The CDR3 is 15 residues long. CDR3 protein: CASSRLGGDTGELFF. As DNA, the CDR3 is TGCGCCAGCAGCCGCCTGGGGGGAGACACCGGGGAGCTGTTTTTT.

V gene TRBV28 combines with J gene TRBJ1-6; TRBD1 matches at 7 bases. Germline V CDR1 and CDR2: MDHEN, SYDVKM. Trimming cost V 8 bases and J 10 bases; bases outside gene matches: 11. The CDR3 is 14 residues long. CDR3 nucleotides: TGTGCCAGCTTTAGACAGGGTTGGAACTCACCCCTCCACTTT. Its translation is CASFRQGWNSPLHF. Looking up the rest from reference TRBV28 and TRBJ1-6 gives the full variable domain: DVKVTQSSRYLVKRTGEKVFLECVQDMDHENMFWYRQDPGLGLRLIYFSYDVKMKEKGDIPEGYSVSREKKERFSLILESASTNQTSMYLCASFRQGWNSPLHFGNGTRLTVT.

The rearrangement joins TRBV18 to TRBJ1-1; unclear D gene. The V end was cut by 2 bases, the J end by 3 bases, with 10 bases between. Germline assignment: CDR1 KGHSH and CDR2 LQKENI. This CDR3 is built from 14 residues. CDR3 amino acids: CASSPAATDTEAFF. The CDR3 DNA reads TGTGCCAGCTCACCAGCGGCCACGGACACTGAAGCTTTCTTT.

This clone has more than one count but fewer than ten. This rearrangement joins TRBV18 to TRBJ2-2; D call uncertain. There are 14 residues in the CDR3. Germline values: CDR1 KGHSH, CDR2 LQKENI. V shed 2 bases and J shed 5 bases, with 9 bases lying between them. CDR3 sequence: CASSPGPGTGELFF. CDR3 nucleotides: TGTGCCAGCTCACCAGGGCCTGGGACCGGGGAGCTGTTTTTT.

The chain is built from TRBV10-3 and TRBJ2-7; the match to TRBD1 covers 7 bases. V shed 4 bases, J shed 4 bases, and the junction held 7 bases outside the gene matches. CDR1 is ENHRY and CDR2 is SYGVKD in the germline V gene. The CDR3 runs to 14 residues. The CDR3 sequence is CAISARTGPYEQYF. CDR3 coding DNA: TGTGCCATCAGTGCTCGGACAGGACCTTACGAGCAGTACTTC.

Only one count was recorded for this clone. The chain combines TRBV9 with TRBJ2-1, with 7 bases aligning to TRBD1. The CDR3 consists of 14 residues. Trimming at V came to 9 bases and at J to 8 bases, leaving 14 bases not matched to a gene. Germline loops: CDR1 SGDLS, CDR2 YYNGEE. CDR3: CATSRDSRGDEQFF. In nucleotides, the CDR3 is TGTGCCACCTCTAGGGACAGCCGTGGCGATGAGCAGTTCTTC.

The chain recombines TRBV18 with TRBJ2-5, with a possible D match to TRBD2 (6 bases). V was cut by 6 bases and J by 5 bases, with 13 bases left in between. The germline V gene has CDR1 KGHSH and CDR2 LQKENI. The CDR3 spans 13 residues. DNA for the CDR3: TGTGCCAGCTCCCCGACTAGGTCGGAGACCCAGTACTTC. This gives the protein CASSPTRSETQYF.

The rearrangement joins TRBV7-9 to TRBJ1-1; tentative D call: TRBD1 (5 bases). V was trimmed by 5 bases and J by 3 bases, leaving 13 bases between them. The CDR3 sequence is 14 residues long. Germline V CDR1 and CDR2: SEHNR, FQNEAQ (reference sequence). This CDR3 reads CASSPGRGHTEAFF. For the CDR3, the DNA is TGTGCCAGCAGCCCCGGGCGGGGACACACTGAAGCTTTCTTT.

The chain uses TRBV6-5 and TRBJ2-3; TRBD2 agrees at 10 bases. Germline-derived CDR1 and CDR2 are MNHEY and SVGAGI. After removal of 4 bases from V and 5 bases from J, the junction contained 9 bases not matched to a gene. CDR3 size: 16 residues. The CDR3 DNA sequence: TGTGCCAGCAGTTCCTTACTAGCGGGAAAAAGAGATACGCAGTATTTT. As protein: CASSSLLAGKRDTQYF.